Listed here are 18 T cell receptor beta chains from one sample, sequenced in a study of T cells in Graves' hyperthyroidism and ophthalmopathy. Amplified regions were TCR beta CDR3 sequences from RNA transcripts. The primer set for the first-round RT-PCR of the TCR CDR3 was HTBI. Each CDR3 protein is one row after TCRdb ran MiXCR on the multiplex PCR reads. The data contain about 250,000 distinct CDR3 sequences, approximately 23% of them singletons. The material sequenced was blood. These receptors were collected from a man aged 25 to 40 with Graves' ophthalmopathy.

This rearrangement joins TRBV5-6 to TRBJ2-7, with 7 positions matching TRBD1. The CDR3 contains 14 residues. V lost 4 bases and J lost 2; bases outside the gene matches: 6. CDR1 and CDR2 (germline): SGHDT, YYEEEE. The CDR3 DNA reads TGTGCCAGCAGCCGACAGGGATTGGCCTACGAGCAGTACTTC. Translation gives CASSRQGLAYEQYF.

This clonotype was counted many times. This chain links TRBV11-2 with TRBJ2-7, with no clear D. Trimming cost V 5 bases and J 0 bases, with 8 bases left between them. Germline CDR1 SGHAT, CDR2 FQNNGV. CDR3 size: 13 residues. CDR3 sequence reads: CASSTTPSYEQYF. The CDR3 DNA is TGTGCCAGCAGCACGACACCCTCCTACGAGCAGTACTTC.

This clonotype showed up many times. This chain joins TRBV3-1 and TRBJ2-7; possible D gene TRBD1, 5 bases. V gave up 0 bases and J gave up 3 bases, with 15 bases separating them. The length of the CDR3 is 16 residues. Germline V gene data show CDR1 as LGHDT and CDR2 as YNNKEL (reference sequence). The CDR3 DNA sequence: TGTGCCAGCAGCCAAGATCTCGTGACAGCCTTCTACGAGCAGTACTTC. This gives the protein CASSQDLVTAFYEQYF.

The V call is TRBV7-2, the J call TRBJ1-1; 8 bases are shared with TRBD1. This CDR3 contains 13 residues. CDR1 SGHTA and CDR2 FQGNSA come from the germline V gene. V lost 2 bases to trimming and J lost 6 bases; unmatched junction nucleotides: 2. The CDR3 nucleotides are TGTGCCAGCAGCTTACAGGGGGCATCTGAAGCTTTCTTT. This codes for CASSLQGASEAFF.

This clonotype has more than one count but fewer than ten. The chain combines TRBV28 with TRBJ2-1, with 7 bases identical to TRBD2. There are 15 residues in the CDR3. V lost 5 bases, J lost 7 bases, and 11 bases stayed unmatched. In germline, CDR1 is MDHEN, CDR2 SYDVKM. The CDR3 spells CASSPLRGLQNEQFF. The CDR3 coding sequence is TGTGCCAGCAGTCCCCTCCGGGGACTACAAAATGAGCAGTTCTTC.

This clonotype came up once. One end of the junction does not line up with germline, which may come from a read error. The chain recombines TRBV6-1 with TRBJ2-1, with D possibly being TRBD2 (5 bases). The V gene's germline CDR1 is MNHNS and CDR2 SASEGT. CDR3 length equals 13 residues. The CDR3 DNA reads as TGTGCCAGCTCTCGGGGTCCCTACAATGAGCAGTCCTTC. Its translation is CASSRGPYNEQSF.

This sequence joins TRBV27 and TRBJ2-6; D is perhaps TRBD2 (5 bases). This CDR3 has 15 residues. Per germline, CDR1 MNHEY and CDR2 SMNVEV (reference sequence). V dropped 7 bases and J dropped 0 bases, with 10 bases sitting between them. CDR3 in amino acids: CASTQSGSGANVLTF. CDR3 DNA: TGTGCCAGCACCCAAAGCGGCTCTGGGGCCAACGTCCTGACTTTC.

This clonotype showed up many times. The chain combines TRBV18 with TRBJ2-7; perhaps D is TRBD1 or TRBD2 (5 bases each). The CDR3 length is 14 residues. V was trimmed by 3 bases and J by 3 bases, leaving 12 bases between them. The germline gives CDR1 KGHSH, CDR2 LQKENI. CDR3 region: CASSPAGSNYEQYF. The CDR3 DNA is TGTGCCAGCTCACCGGCAGGGAGCAACTACGAGCAGTACTTC.

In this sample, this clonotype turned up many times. CDR3 residues: CASSYRGLSEQYF. The CDR3 nucleotides are TGTGCCAGCAGTTACCGCGGACTTTCCGAGCAGTACTTC. The gene calls are TRBV6-1 and TRBJ2-7; TRBD2 is a possible D gene (5 bases). Trimming shortened V by 5 bases and J by 6 bases, and 14 bases separated the two germline ends. Germline assignment: CDR1 MNHNS and CDR2 SASEGT. The CDR3 contains 13 residues.

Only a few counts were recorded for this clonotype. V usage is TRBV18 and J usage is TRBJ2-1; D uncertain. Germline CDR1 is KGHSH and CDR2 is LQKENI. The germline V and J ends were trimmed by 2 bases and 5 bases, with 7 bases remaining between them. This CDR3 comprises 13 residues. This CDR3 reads CASSPGRNNEQFF. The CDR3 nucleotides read TGTGCCAGCTCACCAGGAAGGAACAATGAGCAGTTCTTC. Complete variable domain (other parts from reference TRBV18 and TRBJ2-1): NAGVMQNPRHLVRRRGQEARLRCSPMKGHSHVYWYRQLPEEGLKFMVYLQKENIIDESGMPKERFSAEFPKEGPSILRIQQVVRGDSAAYFCASSPGRNNEQFFGPGTRLTVL.

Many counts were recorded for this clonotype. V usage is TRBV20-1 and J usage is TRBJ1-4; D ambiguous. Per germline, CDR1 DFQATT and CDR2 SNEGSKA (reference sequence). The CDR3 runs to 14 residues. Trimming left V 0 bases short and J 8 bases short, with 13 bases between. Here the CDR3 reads CSARDDRTKEKLFF. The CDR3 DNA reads TGCAGTGCTAGAGATGACCGAACGAAGGAAAAACTGTTTTTT.

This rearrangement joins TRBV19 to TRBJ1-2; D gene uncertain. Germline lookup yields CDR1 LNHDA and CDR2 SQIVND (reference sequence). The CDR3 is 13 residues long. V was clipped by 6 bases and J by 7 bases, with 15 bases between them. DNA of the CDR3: TGTGCCAGTAGCCCGAGTGTGCTATCTGGCTACACCTTC. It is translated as CASSPSVLSGYTF.

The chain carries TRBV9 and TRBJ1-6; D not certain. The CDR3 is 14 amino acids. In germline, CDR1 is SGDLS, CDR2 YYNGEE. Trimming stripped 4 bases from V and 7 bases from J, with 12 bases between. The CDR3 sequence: CASSPRVINSPLHF. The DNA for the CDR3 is TGTGCCAGCAGCCCCCGGGTGATAAATTCACCCCTCCACTTT.

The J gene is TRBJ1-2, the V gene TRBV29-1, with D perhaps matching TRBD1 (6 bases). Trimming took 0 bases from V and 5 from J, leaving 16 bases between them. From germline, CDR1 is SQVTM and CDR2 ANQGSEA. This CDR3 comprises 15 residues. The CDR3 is CSVEDPSGARYGYTF. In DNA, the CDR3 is TGCAGCGTTGAAGACCCGTCAGGGGCCCGTTATGGCTACACCTTC.

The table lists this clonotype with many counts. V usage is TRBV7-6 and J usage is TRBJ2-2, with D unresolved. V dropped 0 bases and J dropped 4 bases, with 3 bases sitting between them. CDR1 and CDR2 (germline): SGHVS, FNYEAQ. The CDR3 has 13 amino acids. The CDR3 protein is CASSLAGTGELFF. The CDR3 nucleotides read TGTGCCAGCAGCTTAGCAGGCACCGGGGAGCTGTTTTTT.

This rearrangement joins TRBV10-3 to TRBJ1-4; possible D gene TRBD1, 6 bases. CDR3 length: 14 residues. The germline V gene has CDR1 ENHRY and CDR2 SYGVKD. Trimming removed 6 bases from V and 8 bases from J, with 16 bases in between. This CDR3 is CAISDSGAREKLFF. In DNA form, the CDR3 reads TGTGCCATCAGCGATTCAGGGGCGAGAGAAAAACTGTTTTTT.

The CDR3 reads CASRPLVAGAITYEQYF. The CDR3, as DNA: TGTGCCAGCAGGCCTCTAGTGGCGGGGGCCATAACCTACGAGCAGTACTTC. The chain joins TRBV27 to TRBJ2-7; possibly TRBD2 for D (7 bases). The V and J ends lost 6 bases and 2 bases respectively, with 23 bases between them. This CDR3 region has 17 residues. CDR1 and CDR2 (germline): MNHEY, SMNVEV (reference sequence).

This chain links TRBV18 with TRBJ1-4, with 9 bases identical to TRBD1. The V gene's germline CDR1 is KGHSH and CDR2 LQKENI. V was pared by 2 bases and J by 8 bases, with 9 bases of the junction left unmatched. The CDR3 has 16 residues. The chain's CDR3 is CASSPYGQGSSEKLFF. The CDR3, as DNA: TGTGCCAGCTCACCATATGGACAGGGGTCCAGCGAAAAACTGTTTTTT.